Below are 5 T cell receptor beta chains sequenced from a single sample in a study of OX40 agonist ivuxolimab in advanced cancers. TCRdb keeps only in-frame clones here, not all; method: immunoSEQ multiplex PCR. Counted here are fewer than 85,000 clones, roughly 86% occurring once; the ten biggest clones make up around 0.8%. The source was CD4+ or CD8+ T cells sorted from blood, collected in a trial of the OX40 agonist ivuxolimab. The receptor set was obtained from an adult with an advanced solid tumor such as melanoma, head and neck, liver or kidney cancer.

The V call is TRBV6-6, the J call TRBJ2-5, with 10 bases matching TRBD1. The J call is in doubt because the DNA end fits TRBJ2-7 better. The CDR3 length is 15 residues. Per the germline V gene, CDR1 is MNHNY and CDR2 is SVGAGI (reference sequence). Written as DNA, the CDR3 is TGTGCCAGCAGGCTACAGACAGGGGGCGCATCCGAGCAGTACTTC. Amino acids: CASRLQTGGASEQYF.

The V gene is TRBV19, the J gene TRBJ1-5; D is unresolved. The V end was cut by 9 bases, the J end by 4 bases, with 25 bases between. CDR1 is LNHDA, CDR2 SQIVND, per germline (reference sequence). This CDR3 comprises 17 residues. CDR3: CASGMGLGRTYNQPQHF. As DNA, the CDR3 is TGTGCCAGCGGGATGGGCTTGGGCCGCACTTATAATCAGCCCCAGCATTTT.

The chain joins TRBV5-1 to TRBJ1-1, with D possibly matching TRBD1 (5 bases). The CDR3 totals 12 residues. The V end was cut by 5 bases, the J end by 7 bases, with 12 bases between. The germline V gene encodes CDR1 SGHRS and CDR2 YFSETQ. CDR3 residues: CASRGPGGEAFF. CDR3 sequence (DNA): TGCGCCAGCAGGGGGCCCGGGGGTGAAGCTTTCTTT.

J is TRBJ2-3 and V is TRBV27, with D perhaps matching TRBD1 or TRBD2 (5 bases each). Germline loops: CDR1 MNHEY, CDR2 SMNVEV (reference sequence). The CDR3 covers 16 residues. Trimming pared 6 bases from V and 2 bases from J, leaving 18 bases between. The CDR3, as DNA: TGTGCCAGCAGGCCCATGAGAGGGGTCAACACAGATACGCAGTATTTT. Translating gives CASRPMRGVNTDTQYF.

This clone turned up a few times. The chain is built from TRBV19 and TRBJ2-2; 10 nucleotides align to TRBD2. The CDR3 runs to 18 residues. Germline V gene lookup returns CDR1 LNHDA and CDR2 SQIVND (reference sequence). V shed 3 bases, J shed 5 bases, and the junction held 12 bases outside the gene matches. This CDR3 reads CASSIAPPRTSGTGELFF. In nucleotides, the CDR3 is TGTGCCAGTAGTATCGCCCCCCCGAGGACTAGCGGAACCGGGGAGCTGTTTTTT.